Sequencing of this T cell receptor beta chain was carried out in a study of PD-L1 blockade in urothelial cancer (dated 2017 in TCRdb). Turning to the overall study: Every patient began therapy at some point between 2013 and 2015 and was given atezolizumab 1,200 mg intravenously every 3 weeks. About nine tenths of the roughly 30 patients were males with bladder-origin urothelial cancer, and about two thirds of the roughly 30 reported a prior smoking history. An ECOG performance status of 0 or 1 was recorded for the patients, and 0 to 3 prior chemotherapy regimens had been received by the patients. Blood samples were analyzed at 3 weeks after treatment start (second dose) and at 6 weeks after treatment start. A median of 141,255 T cells and some 84,000 unique TCRs was obtained from blood samples, and a median clonality of roughly 0.08 was observed. An exploratory multi-omic analysis was conducted of the somatic, immune and clinical correlates of response to PD-L1 blockade with atezolizumab in urothelial cancer. TCR sequencing covered pretreatment tumor samples and matched, serially collected peripheral blood taken before and after atezolizumab treatment. Durable clinical benefit meant progression-free survival longer than 6 months, and TCR features were also tested against progression-free and overall survival. In the same patients who had TCR sequencing, pretreatment tumors also underwent whole exome sequencing and RNA sequencing. Durable clinical benefit was achieved by nine patients but not by the remaining 20. Under 30 patients had pretreatment blood TCR-seq, around 25 had at least one posttreatment blood collection, and around 25 had tumor TCR-seq. Paper-wide results and their limitations: At 3 weeks after the start of treatment, tumor-associated TCR clones in peripheral blood had expanded more in patients with durable benefit (n of about 22, p = 0.022). Because the sample size was small (n of about 31) and many of the analyses were exploratory, the results are meant to be hypothesis-generating. A pretreatment peripheral blood TCR clonality below the median was linked to improved progression-free and overall survival.

Synthetic TCR analog templates were spiked into each PCR so that absolute template abundance could be estimated from read counts. Using the immunoSEQ assay, TCRbeta CDR3 regions were amplified from genomic DNA with bias-controlled V and J gene primers. Sequencing of rearranged TCRbeta segments was performed at approximately 20X coverage. The published analysis was carried out like this. Sequencing errors were corrected by clustering, and CDR3s were annotated against IMGT so that V, D and J genes could be assigned. Out-of-frame and stop-codon sequences were excluded, and only productive TCRbeta rearrangements were used in downstream analyses. Clonality was calculated as one minus the Shannon entropy normalized by the log of the number of unique productive sequences. Fisher's exact test with Benjamini-Hochberg correction, using a cutoff of adjusted p below 0.01, was how clones that differed between time points or between blood and tumor were identified. TCRdb carries this immuneACCESS record with in-frame sequences only. Its versions omit some clonotypes, under half of them owing to an unresolved V gene in the studies checked, with the rest unexplained. V, J and clone size derive from that table, while D and trimming were established from the DNA sequence. The sample table holds 100,000 to 150,000 clones, of which 65% to 85% were seen once. 2.5% to 4% of the sample goes to the ten largest clones.

The intended sense of this specimen's time point label: pretreatment peripheral blood. The cohort comprised 25 to 30 patients with locally advanced or metastatic urothelial carcinoma treated at Memorial Sloan Kettering on a trial protocol. Peripheral blood mononuclear cells were collected pretreatment and during treatment, with between 1 and 8 total time points obtained per patient. The Qiagen DNeasy Blood extraction kit was used to purify genomic DNA from total PBMCs and from tumor samples. PBMCs were collected pretreatment and during treatment, and were isolated and stored as previously described. The cysteine opens and the phenylalanine closes a CDR3 of 12 amino acids. The sequence is cut down to CDR3 DNA, 36 bases in frame from base 1. CDR1 and CDR2 are read off the germline V gene (reference sequence) as SEHNR and FQNEAQ. V sheds 5 bases and J sheds 12 bases, leaving 15 bases between their ends.

About this clone: Its antigen is unknown. Within one base of it there is no much larger clone, and no base qualities were kept.

This receptor was obtained from a man aged 45 to 65 with urothelial cancer. Recombination joined TRBV7-9 with TRBJ2-3, and perhaps TRBD1 as D gene, on 5 matching bases. The specimen was PBMCs, collected around atezolizumab (anti-PD-L1) treatment. The CDR3 region: CASSTQGDDQYF. The nucleotides are TGTGCCAGCAGCACCCAGGGCGACGACCAGTATTTT.